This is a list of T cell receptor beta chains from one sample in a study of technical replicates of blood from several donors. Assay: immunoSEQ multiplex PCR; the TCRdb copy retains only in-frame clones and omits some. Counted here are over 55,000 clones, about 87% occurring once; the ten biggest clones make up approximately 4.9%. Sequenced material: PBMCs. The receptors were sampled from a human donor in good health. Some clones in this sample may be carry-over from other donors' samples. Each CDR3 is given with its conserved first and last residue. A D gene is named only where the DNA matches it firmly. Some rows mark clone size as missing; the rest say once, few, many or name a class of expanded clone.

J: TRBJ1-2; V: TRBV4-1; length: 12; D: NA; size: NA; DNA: TGCGCCAGCAGCCCCACAGGGCTTGGCTACACCTTC; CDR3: CASSPTGLGYTF
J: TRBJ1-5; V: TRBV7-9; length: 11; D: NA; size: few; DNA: TGTGCCAGCAGCTTAGGGAGGGGTAAGCATTTT; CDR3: CASSLGRGKHF
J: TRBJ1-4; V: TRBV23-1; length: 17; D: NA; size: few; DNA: TGCGCCAGCAGTCAAAGTACAGAGGGCATTTCTAATGAAAAACTGTTTTTT; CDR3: CASSQSTEGISNEKLFF
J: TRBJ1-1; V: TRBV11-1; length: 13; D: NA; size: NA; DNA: TGTGCCAGCAGCCACCCAGGTAACACTGAAGCTTTCTTT; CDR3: CASSHPGNTEAFF
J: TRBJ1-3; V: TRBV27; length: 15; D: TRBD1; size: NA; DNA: TGTGCCAGCAGCCCGGGACAGTCACCTGGAAACACCATATATTTT; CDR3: CASSPGQSPGNTIYF
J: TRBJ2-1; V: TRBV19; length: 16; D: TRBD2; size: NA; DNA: TGTGCCAGTAGTGGCGCGCCGGGACTATTCTACAATGAGCAGTTCTTC; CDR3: CASSGAPGLFYNEQFF
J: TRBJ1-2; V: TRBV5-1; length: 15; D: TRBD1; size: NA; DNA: TGCGCCAGCAGCCGGGGACAGGGGGCAAACTATGGCTACACCTTC; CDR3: CASSRGQGANYGYTF
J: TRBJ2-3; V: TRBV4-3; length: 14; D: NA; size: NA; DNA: TGCGCCAGCAGCTCGGAGGGGTGGGGAGATACGCAGTATTTT; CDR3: CASSSEGWGDTQYF
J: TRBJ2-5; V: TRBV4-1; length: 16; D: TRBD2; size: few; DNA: TGCGCCAGCAGCCAAGATCGGCTAGCGGGATGGGAGACCCAGTACTTC; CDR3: CASSQDRLAGWETQYF
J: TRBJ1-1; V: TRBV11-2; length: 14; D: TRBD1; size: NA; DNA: TGTGCCAGCAGCCCGGACAGGGGGAACACTGAAGCTTTCTTT; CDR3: CASSPDRGNTEAFF
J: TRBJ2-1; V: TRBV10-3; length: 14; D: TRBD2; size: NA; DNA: TGTGCCATCAGAGGGACTAGCGGCTACAATGAGCAGTTCTTC; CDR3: CAIRGTSGYNEQFF
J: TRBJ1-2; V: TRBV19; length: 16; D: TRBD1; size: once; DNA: TGTGCCAGTAGTATTCATATAGAGGACAGGGGCGATGGCTACACCTTC; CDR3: CASSIHIEDRGDGYTF
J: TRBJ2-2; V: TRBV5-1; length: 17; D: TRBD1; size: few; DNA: TGCGCCAGCACCCAAATCAAGACAGGGGGCGGTACCGGGGAGCTGTTTTTT; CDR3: CASTQIKTGGGTGELFF
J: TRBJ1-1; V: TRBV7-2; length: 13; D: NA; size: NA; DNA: TGTGCCAGCAGCCAAGACAGTTACACTGAAGCTTTCTTT; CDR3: CASSQDSYTEAFF
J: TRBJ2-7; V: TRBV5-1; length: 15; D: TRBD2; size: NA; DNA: TGCGCCAGCAGCTGGGGACTAGCGGGTTCCTACGAGCAGTACTTC; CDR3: CASSWGLAGSYEQYF
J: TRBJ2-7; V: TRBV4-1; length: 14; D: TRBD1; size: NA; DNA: TGCGCCAGCAGCCCTCCCCAGGGGGTCCACGAGCAGTACTTC; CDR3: CASSPPQGVHEQYF
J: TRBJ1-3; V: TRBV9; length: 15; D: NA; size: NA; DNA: TGTGCCAGCAGCTTGGCGGGGAGCTCTGGAAACACCATATATTTT; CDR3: CASSLAGSSGNTIYF
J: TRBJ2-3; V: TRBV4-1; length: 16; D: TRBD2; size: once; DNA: TGCGCCAGCAGCACGCGGACTAGCGGGAACACAGATACGCAGTATTTT; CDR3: CASSTRTSGNTDTQYF
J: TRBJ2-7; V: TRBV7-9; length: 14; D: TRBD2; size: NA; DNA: TGTGCCAGCAGCTTAGGGCGGGGGGCACGAGAGCAGTACTTC; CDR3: CASSLGRGAREQYF
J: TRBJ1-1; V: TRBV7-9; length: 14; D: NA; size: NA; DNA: TGTGCCAGCAGCCCCTTTGAGGGGAACACTGAAGCTTTCTTT; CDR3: CASSPFEGNTEAFF
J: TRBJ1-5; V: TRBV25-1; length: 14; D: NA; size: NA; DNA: TGTGCCAGCAGTGGTTTCAGTGGAGATCAGCCCCAGCATTTT; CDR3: CASSGFSGDQPQHF
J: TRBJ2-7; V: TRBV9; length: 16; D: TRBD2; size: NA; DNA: TGTGCCAGCAGCGTAGGAGATAGCGGGGCCTCCTACGAGCAGTACTTC; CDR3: CASSVGDSGASYEQYF
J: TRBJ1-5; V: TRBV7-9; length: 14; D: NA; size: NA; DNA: TGTGCCAGCAGCTTAGGGGAGAACAATCAGCCCCAGCATTTT; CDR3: CASSLGENNQPQHF
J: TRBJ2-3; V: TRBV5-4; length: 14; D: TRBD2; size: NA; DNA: TGTGCCAGCAGCTTGGAGAGCGGGGCCAATACGCAGTATTTT; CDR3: CASSLESGANTQYF
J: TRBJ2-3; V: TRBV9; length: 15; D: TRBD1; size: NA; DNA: TGTGCCAGCAGCTCCTGGACAGGGGGCTTAGATACGCAGTATTTT; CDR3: CASSSWTGGLDTQYF
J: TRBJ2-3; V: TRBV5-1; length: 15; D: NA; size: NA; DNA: TGCGCCAGCAGCGCCTCCGGGACTGGCACAGATACGCAGTATTTT; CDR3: CASSASGTGTDTQYF
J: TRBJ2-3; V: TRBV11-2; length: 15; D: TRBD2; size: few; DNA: TGTGCCAGCAGTCAACTAGCGGGAGGGCCTCCGACGCAGTATTTT; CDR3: CASSQLAGGPPTQYF
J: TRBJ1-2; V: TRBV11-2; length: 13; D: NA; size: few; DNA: TGTGCCAGCAGCTTATCACAGATCTATGGCTACACCTTC; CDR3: CASSLSQIYGYTF
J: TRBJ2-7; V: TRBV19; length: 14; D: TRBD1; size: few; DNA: TGTGCCAGTAGTTCAACGGGACAGGGGAACGAGCAGTACTTC; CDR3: CASSSTGQGNEQYF
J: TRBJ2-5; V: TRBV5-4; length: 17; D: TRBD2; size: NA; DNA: TGTGCCAGCAGCCTCAATCCTCTGGCGGGGGGAGGGGAGACCCAGTACTTC; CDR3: CASSLNPLAGGGETQYF
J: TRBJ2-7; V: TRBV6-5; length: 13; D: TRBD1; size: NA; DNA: TGTGCCAGCATGGGACAGGGGGCCCACGAGCAGTACTTC; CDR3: CASMGQGAHEQYF
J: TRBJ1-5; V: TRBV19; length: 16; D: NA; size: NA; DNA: TGTGCCAGTAAGGATCCCGGGCAGGGCGACTATCAGCCCCAGCATTTT; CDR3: CASKDPGQGDYQPQHF
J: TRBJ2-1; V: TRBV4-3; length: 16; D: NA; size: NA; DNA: TGCGCCAGCAGCCAAGAGGGAGGGGGTTCCTACAATGAGCAGTTCTTC; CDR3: CASSQEGGGSYNEQFF
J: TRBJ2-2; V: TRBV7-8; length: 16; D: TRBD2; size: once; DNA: TGTGCCAGCAGCCCCGGGACTAGCGGGAGAGCCGGGGAGCTGTTTTTT; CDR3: CASSPGTSGRAGELFF
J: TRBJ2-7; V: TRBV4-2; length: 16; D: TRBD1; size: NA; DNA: TGTGCCAGCAGCCAAGAGGTGGGACAGGGGGCCTACGAGCAGTACTTC; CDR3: CASSQEVGQGAYEQYF
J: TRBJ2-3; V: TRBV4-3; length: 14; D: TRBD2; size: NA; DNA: TGCGCCAGCAGCCACACTAGCGGCACAGATACGCAGTATTTT; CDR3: CASSHTSGTDTQYF
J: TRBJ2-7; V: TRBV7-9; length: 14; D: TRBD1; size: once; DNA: TGTGCCAGCAGCTCCCCGGACAGGCCGTACGAGCAGTACTTC; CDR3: CASSSPDRPYEQYF
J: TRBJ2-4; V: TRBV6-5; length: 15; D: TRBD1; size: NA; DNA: TGTGCCAGCAGAACCCTGACAGGGGGCGGAAACATTCAGTACTTC; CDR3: CASRTLTGGGNIQYF
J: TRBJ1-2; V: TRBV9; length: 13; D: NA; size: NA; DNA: TGTGCCAGCGGGGGGACGGTGAACTATGGCTACACCTTC; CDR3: CASGGTVNYGYTF
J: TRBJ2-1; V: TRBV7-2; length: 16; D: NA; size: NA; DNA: TGTGCCAGCAGCCCGCACCCCGAGGGTCGCTACAATGAGCAGTTCTTC; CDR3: CASSPHPEGRYNEQFF
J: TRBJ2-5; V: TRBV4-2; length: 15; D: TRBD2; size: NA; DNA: TGTGCCAGCAGAAAACTAGCGGGGGGTCAAGAGACCCAGTACTTC; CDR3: CASRKLAGGQETQYF
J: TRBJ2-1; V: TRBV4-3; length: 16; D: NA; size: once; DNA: TGCGCCAGCAGCCAAGATCAGGGTAGGGGTTACAATGAGCAGTTCTTC; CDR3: CASSQDQGRGYNEQFF
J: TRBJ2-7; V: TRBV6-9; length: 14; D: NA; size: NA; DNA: TGTGCCAGCAGTTTGCGACCAGGATTGAACGAGCAGTACTTC; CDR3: CASSLRPGLNEQYF
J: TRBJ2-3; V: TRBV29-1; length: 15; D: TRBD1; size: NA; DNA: TGCAGCGTTGAGGGACCGACAGGGGGCAAAGATACGCAGTATTTT; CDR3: CSVEGPTGGKDTQYF
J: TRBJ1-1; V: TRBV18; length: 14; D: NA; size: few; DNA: TGTGCCAGCCATTGGCAGGGGCTGAACACTGAAGCTTTCTTT; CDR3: CASHWQGLNTEAFF
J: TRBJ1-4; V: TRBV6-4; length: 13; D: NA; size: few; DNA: TGTGCCAGCAGTGACTCGGCAAATGAAAAACTGTTTTTT; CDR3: CASSDSANEKLFF
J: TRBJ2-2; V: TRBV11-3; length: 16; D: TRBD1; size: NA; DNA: TGTGCCAGCAGCTTGATGAGGACAGGGGGACACGGGGAGCTGTTTTTT; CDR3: CASSLMRTGGHGELFF
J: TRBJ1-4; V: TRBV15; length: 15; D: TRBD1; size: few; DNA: TGTGCCACCAGCAGAGACCAGGGGGCTAATGAAAAACTGTTTTTT; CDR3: CATSRDQGANEKLFF
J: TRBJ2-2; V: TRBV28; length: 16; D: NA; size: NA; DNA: TGTGCCAGCACCATGGGGTCGGGGGTAGGGACCGGGGAGCTGTTTTTT; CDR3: CASTMGSGVGTGELFF
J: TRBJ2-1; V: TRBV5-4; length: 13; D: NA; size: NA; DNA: TGTGCCAGCAGCTTGGCGGCAGGCAGTGAGCAGTTCTTC; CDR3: CASSLAAGSEQFF
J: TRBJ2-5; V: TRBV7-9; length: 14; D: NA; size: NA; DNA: TGTGCCAGCAGCTTAGTAGGTGCGGTTTTGACCCAGTACTTC; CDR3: CASSLVGAVLTQYF
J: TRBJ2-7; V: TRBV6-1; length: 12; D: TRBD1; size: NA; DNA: TGTGCCAGCAGCGGGACAGCCTACGAGCAGTACTTC; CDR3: CASSGTAYEQYF